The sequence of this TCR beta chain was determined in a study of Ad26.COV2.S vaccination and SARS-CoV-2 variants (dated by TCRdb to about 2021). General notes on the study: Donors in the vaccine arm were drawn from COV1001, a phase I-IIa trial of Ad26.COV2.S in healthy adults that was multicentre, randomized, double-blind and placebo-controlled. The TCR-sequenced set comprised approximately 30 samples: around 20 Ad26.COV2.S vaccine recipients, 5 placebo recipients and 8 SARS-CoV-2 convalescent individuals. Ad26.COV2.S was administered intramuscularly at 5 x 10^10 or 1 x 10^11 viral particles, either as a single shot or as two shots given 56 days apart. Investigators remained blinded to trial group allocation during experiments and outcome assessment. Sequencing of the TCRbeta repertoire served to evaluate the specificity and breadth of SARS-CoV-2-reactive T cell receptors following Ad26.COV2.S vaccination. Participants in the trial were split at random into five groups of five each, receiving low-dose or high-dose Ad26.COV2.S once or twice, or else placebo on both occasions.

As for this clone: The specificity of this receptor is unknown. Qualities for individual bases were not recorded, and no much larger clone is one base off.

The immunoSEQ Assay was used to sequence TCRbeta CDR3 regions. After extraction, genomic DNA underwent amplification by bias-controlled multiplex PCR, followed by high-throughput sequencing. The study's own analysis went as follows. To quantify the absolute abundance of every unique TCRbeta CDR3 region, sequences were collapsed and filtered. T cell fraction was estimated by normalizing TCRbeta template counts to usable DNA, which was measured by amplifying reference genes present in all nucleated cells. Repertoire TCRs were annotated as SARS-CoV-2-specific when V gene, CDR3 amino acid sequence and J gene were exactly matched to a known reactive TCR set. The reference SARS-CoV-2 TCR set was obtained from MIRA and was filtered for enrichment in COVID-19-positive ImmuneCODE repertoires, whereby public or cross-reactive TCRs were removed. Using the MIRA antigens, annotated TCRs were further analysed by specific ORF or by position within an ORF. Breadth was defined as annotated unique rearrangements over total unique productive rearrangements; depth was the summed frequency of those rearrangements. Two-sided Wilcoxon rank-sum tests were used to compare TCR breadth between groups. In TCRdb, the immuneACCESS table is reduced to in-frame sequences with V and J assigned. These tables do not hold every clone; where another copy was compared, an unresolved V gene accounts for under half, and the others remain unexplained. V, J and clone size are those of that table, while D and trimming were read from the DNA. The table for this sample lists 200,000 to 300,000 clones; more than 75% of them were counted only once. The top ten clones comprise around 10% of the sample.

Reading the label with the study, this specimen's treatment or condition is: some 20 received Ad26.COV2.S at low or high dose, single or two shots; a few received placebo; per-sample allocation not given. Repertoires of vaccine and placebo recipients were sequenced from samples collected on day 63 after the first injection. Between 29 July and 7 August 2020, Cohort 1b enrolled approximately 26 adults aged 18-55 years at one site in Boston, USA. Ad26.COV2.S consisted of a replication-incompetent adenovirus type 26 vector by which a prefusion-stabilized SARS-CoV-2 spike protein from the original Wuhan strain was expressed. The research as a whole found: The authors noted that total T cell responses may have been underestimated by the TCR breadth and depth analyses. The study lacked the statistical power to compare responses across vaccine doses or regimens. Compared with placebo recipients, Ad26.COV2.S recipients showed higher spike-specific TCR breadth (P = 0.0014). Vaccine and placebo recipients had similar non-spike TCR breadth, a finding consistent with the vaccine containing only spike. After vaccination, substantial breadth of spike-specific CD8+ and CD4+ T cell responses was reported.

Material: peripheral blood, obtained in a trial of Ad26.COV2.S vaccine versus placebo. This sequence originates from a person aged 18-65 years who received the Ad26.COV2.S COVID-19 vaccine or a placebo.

The sequenced DNA is TGCAGCGTTGAAGATCCCAGGGACCCGAACACCGGGGAGCTGTTTTTT. Translated, this is CSVEDPRDPNTGELFF. The V and J genes are TRBV29-1 and TRBJ2-2, with the D call tentatively TRBD1 or TRBD2, each fitting 5 bases. The germline V gene specifies SQVTM as CDR1 and ANQGSEA as CDR2. Measured from the cysteine to the phenylalanine, the CDR3 is 16 residues long. The CDR3 DNA has 48 bases and is translated from base 1. V is cut by 0 bases and J by 0 bases, and the space between the germline ends is 11 bases.